Described below is a single T cell receptor (beta chain) sequence and its context. Its antigen is not known. Relapse was seen in all patients after autologous stem cell transplantation, and brentuximab vedotin exposure was variable. The best responses consisted of complete response, partial response or progressive disease. This sample was taken from a study of PD-1 blockade in classical Hodgkin lymphoma. The CDR3 spans 15 residues. Looked up from germline, CDR1 is SGHRS and CDR2 is YFSETQ. The V end lost 9 bases, the J end lost 8 bases, and 24 bases lay between the germline ends. Data came from immunoSEQ multiplex PCR; TCRdb stores just in-frame clones and leaves some out. The table records roughly 50,000 clones, more than 65% of them present only once. Findings and caveats of the study: By C4D1 there was a significant rise in CD4+ TCR diversity but not in CD8+ TCR diversity. Complete responders possessed baseline diversity comparable to newly diagnosed patients.

V is TRBV5-1 and J is TRBJ2-1; the D gene is possibly TRBD2 (6 bases). The sequences come from peripheral blood mononuclear cells (PBMCs), collected at baseline. The receptor's source is a human donor with classical Hodgkin lymphoma. The CDR3 spells CATASSDLDADEQFF. CDR3 coding DNA: TGCGCCACCGCCTCTAGCGATCTTGACGCCGATGAGCAGTTCTTC.